This T cell receptor beta chain is drawn from a study of OX40 agonist ivuxolimab in advanced cancers. This table comes from immunoSEQ multiplex PCR, and its TCRdb copy is limited to in-frame clones, with some not included. Among some 17,000 clones listed, around 73% were seen once. With regard to this clone: Its antigen is not known.

At baseline, cycle 4 day 1, and cycle 7 day 1, blood was sampled. The CDR3 is made up of 17 amino acids. CDR1 is LNHDA and CDR2 is SQIVND in the germline V gene (reference sequence). V lost 8 bases, J lost 4 bases, and 14 bases stayed unmatched. Study-level results: Among T cells, CD8+ cells averaged more expanded clones than CD4+ cells. Clonal expansion among partial responders at 0.1-3.0 mg/kg ranked near the lowest. In a subset of nonresponders, normalized T-cell clonal expansion was also low.

The rearrangement links TRBV19 to TRBJ2-2, with TRBD1 matching 9 bases. The specimen was CD4+ or CD8+ T cells sorted from blood, collected in a trial of the OX40 agonist ivuxolimab. This receptor was obtained from an adult with an advanced solid tumor such as melanoma, head and neck, liver or kidney cancer. This CDR3 reads CASHFRGETGGTGELFF. The DNA of the CDR3 is TGTGCCAGTCACTTTCGGGGCGAGACAGGGGGCACCGGGGAGCTGTTTTTT.